This T cell receptor (beta chain) was retrieved from a study of blood T cells in healthy people across ages. PCR was performed a second time for about 7 to 11 cycles using a sample-barcoded 5' primer and a J-beta primer mix. TCRdb re-derived calls from the 5' RACE reads in MiXCR, one entry per CDR3 protein. In the table there are 1.5 million to 2 million distinct CDR3 sequences, roughly 49% of which are singletons. The individuals who served as donors were healthy Caucasians living in Russia, aged roughly 6 to 95. Per sample, a minimum of 6.5 million PBMCs were isolated. Sequencing used blood. This receptor was taken from a woman aged 35 to 49 in good health.

CDR3 in DNA: TGTGCCAGCAGTTACTCCGGCGGACGGACGAATTCACCCCTCCACTTT. Translating gives CASSYSGGRTNSPLHF. This chain joins TRBV6-2 or TRBV6-3 and TRBJ1-6; D uncertain. Germline V CDR1 and CDR2: MNHEY, SVGEGT. The germline V and J ends were trimmed by 0 bases and 7 bases, with 13 bases remaining between them. This CDR3 has 16 residues.